This passage covers 24 T cell receptor beta chains from one sample sequenced in a study of blood T cell repertoires in COVID-19. Libraries were prepared by immunoSEQ multiplex PCR; TCRdb keeps only in-frame clonotypes and omits some of them. The sample has about 210,000 clones, 70% to 90% seen once. Material: peripheral blood. The receptors derive from a woman aged 45-59 years with active or convalescent COVID-19.

CDR3 residues: CASSLGHRSGEKLFF. In nucleotides, the CDR3 is TGTGCCAGCAGCTTAGGGCATCGGTCGGGTGAAAAACTGTTTTTT. V and J are TRBV7-2 and TRBJ1-4; the D is unclear. V was trimmed by 1 base and J by 7 bases, leaving 13 bases between them. The germline V gene encodes CDR1 SGHTA and CDR2 FQGNSA. The CDR3 is made up of 15 amino acids.

This clone was observed a handful of times. The V and J genes are TRBV3-1 (or the pseudogene TRBV3-2) and TRBJ2-7; D might be TRBD2 (5 bases). Per the germline V gene, CDR1 is LGHDT and CDR2 is YNNKEL (reference sequence). V lost 4 bases and J lost 6, with 13 bases in between. This CDR3 has 13 residues. The CDR3 reads CASSPRGQAEQYF. DNA of the CDR3: TGTGCCAGCAGCCCTCGAGGGCAGGCCGAGCAGTACTTC.

This rearrangement joins TRBV4-1 to TRBJ2-7; 8 nucleotides align to TRBD2. CDR1 MGHRA and CDR2 YSYEKL come from the germline V gene. V gave up 5 bases and J gave up 2 bases; unmatched junction bases: 5. CDR3 length: 14 amino acids. This chain's CDR3 is CASSWDGGAYEQYF. Here the CDR3 DNA reads TGCGCCAGCAGCTGGGACGGGGGGGCCTACGAGCAGTACTTC.

The genes are TRBV11-3 and TRBJ2-1; D is unresolved. In germline, CDR1 is SGHNT, CDR2 YENEEA. The CDR3 is 14 amino acids. V lost 2 bases, J lost 2 bases, and 7 bases lay in between. CDR3 region: CASSLLPAYNEQFF. In DNA form, the CDR3 reads TGTGCCAGCAGCTTATTGCCAGCCTACAATGAGCAGTTCTTC.

This clone has only a few counts. The CDR3 DNA sequence: TGTGCCAGCAGTTTTGTTAGGGGCCTCACCTTCGGTGAGCAGTTCTTC. It encodes CASSFVRGLTFGEQFF. The chain couples TRBV28 to TRBJ2-1, with D perhaps matching TRBD1 (5 bases). Germline-derived CDR1 and CDR2 are MDHEN and SYDVKM. The CDR3 contains 16 residues. V lost 3 bases and J lost 9, with 21 bases in between. The full variable domain, rest sourced from reference TRBV28 and TRBJ2-1, is DVKVTQSSRYLVKRTGEKVFLECVQDMDHENMFWYRQDPGLGLRLIYFSYDVKMKEKGDIPEGYSVSREKKERFSLILESASTNQTSMYLCASSFVRGLTFGEQFFGPGTRLTVL.

The chain recombines TRBV5-1 with TRBJ1-1, with D uncertain. The V gene lost 0 bases and the J gene lost 0 bases, with 6 bases spanning the gap. The CDR3 length is 14 residues. Germline V CDR1 and CDR2: SGHRS, YFSETQ. CDR3 coding DNA: TGCGCCAGCAGCTTGGACAGCATGAACACTGAAGCTTTCTTT. Amino acid sequence: CASSLDSMNTEAFF.

This rearrangement joins TRBV4-1 to TRBJ2-1; 7 bases are a match to TRBD1. The V and J ends lost 1 base and 7 bases, in that order; junction bases with no gene match: 7. The CDR3 spans 15 residues. Germline V gives CDR1 MGHRA, CDR2 YSYEKL. The DNA for the CDR3 is TGCGCCAGCAGCCAAGGACAGGGTAGGATTAATGAGCAGTTCTTC. Its translation is CASSQGQGRINEQFF.

As regards this clone: At one end, the junction sequence differs from germline, possibly due to a read error. The chain employs TRBV28 and TRBJ1-1; possible D gene TRBD1, 6 bases. Germline V gene sequence: CDR1 MDHEN, CDR2 SYDVKM. The CDR3 has 12 amino acids. The CDR3 sequence: CASSPQGRRGLF. DNA of the CDR3: TGTGCCAGCAGTCCCCAGGGGCGAAGGGGTCTCTTT.

Regarding this clone: Other nucleotide sequences from this sample produce the same CDR3. The rearrangement uses TRBV19 and TRBJ1-5; unclear D gene. Germline loops: CDR1 LNHDA, CDR2 SQIVND (reference sequence). The V gene lost 0 bases and the J gene lost 5 bases, with 5 bases spanning the gap. The CDR3 contains 13 residues. CDR3 bases: TGTGCCAGTAGTATAGATCGCGATCAGCCCCAGCATTTT. Its protein product is CASSIDRDQPQHF. The whole variable domain, remainder taken from reference TRBV19 and TRBJ1-5, is DGGITQSPKYLFRKEGQNVTLSCEQNLNHDAMYWYRQDPGQGLRLIYYSQIVNDFQKGDIAEGYSVSREKKESFPLTVTSAQKNPTAFYLCASSIDRDQPQHFGDGTRLSIL.

The J gene is TRBJ1-3, the V gene TRBV19; 7 bases are a match to TRBD1. The V segment lost 4 bases and the J segment 5 bases; nucleotides outside the gene matches: 8. The CDR3 spans 15 residues. Germline CDR1 is LNHDA and CDR2 is SQIVND (reference sequence). CDR3 protein: CASSTSSRGRNTIYF. Here the CDR3 DNA reads TGTGCCAGTAGTACATCATCAAGGGGGCGAAACACCATATATTTT. Filled out from reference TRBV19 and TRBJ1-3, the complete variable domain reads DGGITQSPKYLFRKEGQNVTLSCEQNLNHDAMYWYRQDPGQGLRLIYYSQIVNDFQKGDIAEGYSVSREKKESFPLTVTSAQKNPTAFYLCASSTSSRGRNTIYFGEGSWLTVV.

The chain links TRBV4-1 to TRBJ2-7, with D possibly TRBD1 on 5 matching bases. Germline V CDR1 and CDR2: MGHRA, YSYEKL. V gave up 3 bases and J gave up 5 bases, with 20 bases separating them. The CDR3 runs to 16 residues. The CDR3 DNA follows: TGCGCCAGCAGCCAGGGGCCCCGTCTCAGTGGAGACGAGCAGTACTTC. It encodes CASSQGPRLSGDEQYF.

The J gene is TRBJ2-5, the V gene TRBV5-5; 8 positions match TRBD2. CDR1 is SGHKS, CDR2 YYEKEE, per germline (reference sequence). V dropped 3 bases and J dropped 5; count of bases not matched to a gene: 9. This CDR3 is built from 15 residues. The CDR3 spells CASSSGLASDETQYF. CDR3 nucleotides: TGTGCCAGCAGCTCCGGACTAGCCAGCGATGAGACCCAGTACTTC.

This chain uses TRBV29-1 with TRBJ1-1; TRBD1 agrees at 9 bases. V lost 7 bases to trimming and J lost 0 bases; unmatched junction nucleotides: 15. Per germline, CDR1 SQVTM and CDR2 ANQGSEA. The CDR3 is 17 amino acids. The CDR3 DNA reads TGCAGCGCCGATCATACAGGGGGCGCTAACGTGAACACTGAAGCTTTCTTT. Translating it yields CSADHTGGANVNTEAFF.

The rearrangement uses TRBV7-2 and TRBJ2-3, with 11 bases lining up with TRBD2. Germline assignment: CDR1 SGHTA and CDR2 FQGNSA. J was trimmed by 15 bases and V by 5 bases; bases with no gene match: 13. This CDR3 is built from 14 residues. CDR3 region: CASSPRPSGGPRYF. CDR3 nucleotides: TGTGCCAGCAGCCCCCGCCCTAGCGGGGGGCCCCGCTATTTT.

The V gene is TRBV19, the J gene TRBJ2-1; D is ambiguous. V dropped 5 bases and J dropped 0 bases, with 11 bases sitting between them. There are 15 residues in the CDR3. CDR1 LNHDA and CDR2 SQIVND come from the germline V gene (reference sequence). In DNA, the CDR3 is TGTGCCAGTAGTCAGAGCGTCAGCTCCTACAATGAGCAGTTCTTC. Its protein product is CASSQSVSSYNEQFF.

The rearrangement joins TRBV28 to TRBJ2-1; D may be TRBD1 (6 bases). The CDR3 length is 14 residues. Germline loops: CDR1 MDHEN, CDR2 SYDVKM. V dropped 3 bases and J dropped 10 bases, with 16 bases sitting between them. The CDR3 is CASSLVHRVEEQFF. CDR3 sequence (DNA): TGTGCCAGCAGTTTGGTCCACAGGGTGGAGGAGCAGTTCTTC.

J is TRBJ1-5 and V is TRBV29-1; 11 bases are shared with TRBD1. V shed 6 bases and J 6 bases; nucleotides not matched to a gene: 4. The length of the CDR3 is 13 residues. CDR1 is SQVTM and CDR2 is ANQGSEA in the germline V gene. The CDR3 DNA reads as TGCAGCGTCGGACAGGGGGCGGGTCAGCCCCAGCATTTT. Protein sequence: CSVGQGAGQPQHF.

The chain is built from TRBV5-4 and TRBJ2-7; TRBD2 matches at 9 bases. From germline, CDR1 is SGHNT and CDR2 YYREEE (reference sequence). With V trimmed by 4 bases and J by 7 bases, 12 bases remained unmatched. This CDR3 spans 15 amino acids. The CDR3 here is CASSRTAGGNGEQYF. The CDR3 nucleotides read TGTGCCAGCAGCCGAACAGCGGGAGGAAATGGGGAGCAGTACTTC.

The V and J genes are TRBV6-5 and TRBJ1-2; possible D gene TRBD1, 5 bases. Trimming shortened V by 0 bases and J by 6 bases, and 5 bases separated the two germline ends. CDR3 length equals 12 residues. Per germline, CDR1 MNHEY and CDR2 SVGAGI. The CDR3 spells CASSYSGHGYTF. Written as DNA, the CDR3 is TGTGCCAGCAGTTACTCGGGGCATGGCTACACCTTC.

The gene calls are TRBV6-1 and TRBJ2-7, with 7 bases lining up with TRBD2. Germline CDR1 reads MNHNS; CDR2 reads SASEGT. The CDR3 is 13 residues long. J lost 9 bases, V lost 1 base, and 6 bases had no gene match. The CDR3 bases are TGTGCCAGCAGTGAAGGGTACAGACTAGCGCAGTACTTC. This translates into CASSEGYRLAQYF.

V is TRBV5-1 and J is TRBJ2-5; perhaps TRBD1 as D (5 bases). There are 14 residues in the CDR3. Between the trimmed V and J ends, which lost 5 bases and 5 bases, there was a span of 16 bases. The germline CDR1 and CDR2 sequences are SGHRS and YFSETQ. CDR3 protein: CASSATGVGETQYF. The CDR3 DNA reads TGCGCCAGCAGTGCTACAGGCGTCGGGGAGACCCAGTACTTC.

The CDR3 protein is CATRARGGRGRTTEAFF. CDR3 nucleotide sequence: TGTGCCACCAGGGCCCGGGGTGGCAGGGGGCGAACCACTGAAGCTTTCTTT. The chain employs TRBV15 and TRBJ1-1; 8 bases fit TRBD1. Germline V gene data show CDR1 as LNHNV and CDR2 as YYDKDF (reference sequence). The CDR3 is made up of 17 amino acids. The trim removed 6 bases at V and 4 bases at J, leaving 16 bases unmatched.

The CDR3 DNA reads as TGCGCCAGCAGCCCAACGGCCCTAGCGGGAGTCAATGAGCAGTTCTTC. As protein: CASSPTALAGVNEQFF. The rearrangement uses TRBV5-1 and TRBJ2-1; TRBD2 agrees at 10 bases. Per the germline V gene, CDR1 is SGHRS and CDR2 is YFSETQ. Losses at the gene ends were 4 bases for V and 6 bases for J; bases not matched to a gene: 10. The CDR3 is made up of 16 amino acids.

This chain uses TRBV24-1 with TRBJ2-5, with 11 bases that match TRBD1. Looked up from germline, CDR1 is KGHDR and CDR2 is SFDVKD. The CDR3 runs 16 residues. J gave up 1 base and V 7 bases, and 7 bases lay outside the gene matches. Written as DNA, the CDR3 is TGTGCCACCAGCGTCTCCGGGACAGGGGGCCAAGAGACCCAGTACTTC. Its protein product is CATSVSGTGGQETQYF.